The sequence of this T cell receptor beta chain was determined in a study of T cell responses to AZD1222 COVID-19 vaccine. Study-level points and caveats: No repertoire was sampled before or during the peak T cell response, only after it.

The assay was immunoSEQ multiplex PCR, and TCRdb's table has in-frame clones only and misses some. The profile shows roughly 120,000 clones, about 88% of them singletons. As for this clone: Its specificity is unknown.

The CDR3 has 13 amino acids. Germline lookup yields CDR1 LGHNA and CDR2 YNFKEQ. V was clipped by 0 bases and J by 10 bases, with 7 bases between them. The gene calls are TRBV4-2 and TRBJ1-6, with D perhaps matching TRBD1 (5 bases). Material: peripheral blood, obtained on day 0 of AZD1222 vaccination. This TCR derives from an adult in good health. The CDR3 sequence: CASSQDRDSPLHF. The CDR3 DNA sequence: TGTGCCAGCAGCCAAGACAGGGACTCACCCCTCCACTTT.